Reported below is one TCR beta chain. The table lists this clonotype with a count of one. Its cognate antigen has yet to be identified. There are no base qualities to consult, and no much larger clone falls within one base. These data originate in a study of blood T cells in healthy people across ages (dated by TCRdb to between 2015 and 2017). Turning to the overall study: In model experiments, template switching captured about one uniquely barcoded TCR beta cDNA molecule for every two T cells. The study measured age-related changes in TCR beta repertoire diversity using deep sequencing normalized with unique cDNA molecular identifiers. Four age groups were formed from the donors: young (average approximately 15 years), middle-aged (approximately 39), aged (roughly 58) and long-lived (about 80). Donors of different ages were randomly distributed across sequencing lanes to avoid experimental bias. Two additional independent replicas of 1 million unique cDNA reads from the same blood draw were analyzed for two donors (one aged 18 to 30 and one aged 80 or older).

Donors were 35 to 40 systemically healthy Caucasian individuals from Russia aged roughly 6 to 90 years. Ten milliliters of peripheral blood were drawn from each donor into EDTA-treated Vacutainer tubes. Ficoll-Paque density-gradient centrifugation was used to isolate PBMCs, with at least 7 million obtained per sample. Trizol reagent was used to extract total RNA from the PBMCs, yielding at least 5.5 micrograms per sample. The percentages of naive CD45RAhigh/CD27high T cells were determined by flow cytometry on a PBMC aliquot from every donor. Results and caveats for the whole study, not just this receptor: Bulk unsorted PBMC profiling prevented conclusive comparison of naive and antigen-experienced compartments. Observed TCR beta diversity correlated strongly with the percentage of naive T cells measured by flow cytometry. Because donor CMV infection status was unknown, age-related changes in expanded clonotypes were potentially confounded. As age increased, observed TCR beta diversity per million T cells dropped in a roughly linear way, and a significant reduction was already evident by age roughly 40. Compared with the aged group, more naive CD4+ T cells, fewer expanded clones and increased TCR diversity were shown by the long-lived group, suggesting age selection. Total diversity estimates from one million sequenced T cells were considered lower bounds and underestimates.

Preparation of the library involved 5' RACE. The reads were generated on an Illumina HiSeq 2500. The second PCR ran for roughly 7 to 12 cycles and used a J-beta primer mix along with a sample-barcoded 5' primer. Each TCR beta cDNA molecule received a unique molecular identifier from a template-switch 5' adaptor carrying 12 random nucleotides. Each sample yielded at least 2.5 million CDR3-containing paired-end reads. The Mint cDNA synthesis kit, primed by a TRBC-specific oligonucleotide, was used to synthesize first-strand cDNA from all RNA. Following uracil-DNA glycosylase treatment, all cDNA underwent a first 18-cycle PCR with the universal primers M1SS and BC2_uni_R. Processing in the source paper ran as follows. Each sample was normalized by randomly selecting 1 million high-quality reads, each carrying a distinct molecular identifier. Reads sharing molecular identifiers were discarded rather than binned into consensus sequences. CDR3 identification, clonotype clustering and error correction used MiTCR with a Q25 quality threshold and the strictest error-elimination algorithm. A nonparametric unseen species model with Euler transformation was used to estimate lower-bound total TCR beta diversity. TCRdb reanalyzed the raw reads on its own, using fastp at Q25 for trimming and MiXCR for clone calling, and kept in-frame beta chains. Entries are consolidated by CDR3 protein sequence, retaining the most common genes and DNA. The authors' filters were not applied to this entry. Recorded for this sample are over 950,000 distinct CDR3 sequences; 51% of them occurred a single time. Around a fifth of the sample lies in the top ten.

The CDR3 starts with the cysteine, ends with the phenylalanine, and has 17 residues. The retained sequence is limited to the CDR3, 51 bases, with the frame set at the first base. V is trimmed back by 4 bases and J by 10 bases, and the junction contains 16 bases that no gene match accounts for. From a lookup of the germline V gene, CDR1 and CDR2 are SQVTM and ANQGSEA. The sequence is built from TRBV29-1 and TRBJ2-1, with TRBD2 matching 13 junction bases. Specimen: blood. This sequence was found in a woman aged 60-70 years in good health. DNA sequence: TGCAGCGTTGTTTGGACTAGCGGGAGCCCTGGCGAGAGGGAGCAGTTCTTC. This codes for CSVVWTSGSPGEREQFF.